The rows below give T cell receptor beta chains drawn from one sample of a study of control samples from healthy donors and cancer patients. The method was immunoSEQ multiplex PCR; TCRdb's version includes in-frame clones alone and lacks a portion of them. The sample has about 410,000 clones, around 90% seen once. Sequenced material: PBMCs. Every receptor here comes from a man aged 35 to 55 with head and neck cancer. Each CDR3 is given with its conserved first and last residue. Fields, in order: J gene, clone size, D gene, V gene, CDR3 DNA, CDR3 protein. D genes are given only for firm matches. Clone sizes are given selectively: once, few, many, or a class where the clone is expanded.

TRBJ2-7	.	.	TRBV7-9	TGTGCCAGCAGCCGGGGACTCGAGAAGTACTTC	CASSRGLEKYF
TRBJ2-7	.	.	TRBV28	TGTGCCAGCAGTTTTGGCGGGGCCACCTCCTACGAGCAGTACTTC	CASSFGGATSYEQYF
TRBJ2-3	once	.	TRBV2	TGTGCCAGCAGTGAAAATCTCGCAGATACGCAGTATTTT	CASSENLADTQYF
TRBJ2-7	.	.	TRBV9	TGTGCCAGCAGCGTGCGAAACGAAGGCGAGCAGTACTTC	CASSVRNEGEQYF
TRBJ1-1	.	.	TRBV12-3/TRBV12-4	TGTGCCACCACCCTAAGGGTTAACACTGAAGCTTTCTTT	CATTLRVNTEAFF
TRBJ2-1	.	.	TRBV19	TGTGCCAGTAGTAAATACACGGCCAGCTCCTACAATGAGCAGTTCTTC	CASSKYTASSYNEQFF
TRBJ2-7	.	TRBD1	TRBV27	TGTGCCAGCAGTCTACCTCCGGGACAGAGACCCTACGAGCAGTACTTC	CASSLPPGQRPYEQYF
TRBJ2-6	.	TRBD2	TRBV28	TGTGCCAGCAGTTTATCCCCCGGGGGGGACCCTGGGGCCAACGTCCTGACTTTC	CASSLSPGGDPGANVLTF
TRBJ1-2	.	TRBD1	TRBV18	TGTGCCAGCTCACCCCAGGACAGGGACTATGGCTACACCTTC	CASSPQDRDYGYTF
TRBJ1-2	.	TRBD1	TRBV30	TGTGCCTGGAGTAGATCAGTTACGGGGACAGGGGGCGCACGGTATGGCTACACCTTC	CAWSRSVTGTGGARYGYTF
TRBJ1-4	.	TRBD1	TRBV20-1	TGCAGTGCTAGTAGCGGTGGGACAGGGTATGAAAAACTGTTTTTT	CSASSGGTGYEKLFF
TRBJ2-7	once	.	TRBV11-2	TGTGCCAGCAGCTTAGCTGCAAGATACGAGCAGTACTTC	CASSLAARYEQYF
TRBJ2-5	.	TRBD1	TRBV5-1	TGCGCCAGCAGCTATAGGGGGCGCGAGGAGACCCAGTACTTC	CASSYRGREETQYF
TRBJ1-2	.	.	TRBV7-9	TGTGCCAGCAGCTTATTTCAGAACTATGGCTACACCTTC	CASSLFQNYGYTF
TRBJ2-7	.	TRBD2	TRBV28	TGTGCCAGCACCCAATTGGGCGGGAGCTACGAGCAGTACTTC	CASTQLGGSYEQYF
TRBJ1-5	once	TRBD1	TRBV30	TGTGCCTGGAGTCCGACAGGGCGACAGCCCCAGCATTTT	CAWSPTGRQPQHF
TRBJ1-4	.	TRBD1	TRBV10-2	TGCGCCAGCAAGAATAGTCAAAGGGGGCATGGTGAAAAACTGTTTTTT	CASKNSQRGHGEKLFF
TRBJ2-5	.	.	TRBV28	TGTGCCAGCAGCTCCGCGGGTAGCGCCGATCAAGAGACCCAGTACTTC	CASSSAGSADQETQYF
TRBJ1-1	.	.	TRBV6-6	TGTGCCAGCAGAGTGGGGAACACTGAAGCTTTCTTT	CASRVGNTEAFF
TRBJ1-1	.	.	TRBV29-1	TGCAGCGTTCGGGGGCGGCTTGAAGCTTTCTTT	CSVRGRLEAFF
TRBJ1-2	.	TRBD1	TRBV3-1/TRBV3-2	TGTGCCAGCAGCCAAGCAACAGGGGAAGCCTATGGCTACACCTTC	CASSQATGEAYGYTF
TRBJ2-7	.	TRBD1	TRBV5-1	TGCGCCAGCAGGGAGCCCGGGACAGACTACGAGCAGTACTTC	CASREPGTDYEQYF
TRBJ2-3	.	.	TRBV11-2	TGTGCCAGCAGCCCGGGTCGGTGGGCCCACACAGATACGCAGTATTTT	CASSPGRWAHTDTQYF
TRBJ2-1	.	.	TRBV19	TGTGCCAGTAAGGGCGCGGCACCCCCCCGGGATGAGCAGTTCTTC	CASKGAAPPRDEQFF
TRBJ2-3	.	.	TRBV1	TGCACCAGCCCCCCCGGGACTAGCGCTAGCACAGATACGCAGTATTTT	CTSPPGTSASTDTQYF
TRBJ2-6	.	.	TRBV28	TGTGCCAGCAGTTCCCCACAGGGCTCTGGGGCCAACGTCCTGACTTTC	CASSSPQGSGANVLTF
TRBJ2-1	.	TRBD2	TRBV2	TGTGCCAGCACCGGGACTAGCGGGAGTTGGGAGCAGTTCTTC	CASTGTSGSWEQFF
TRBJ1-2	once	TRBD1	TRBV6-5	TGTGCCAGCAGTTTCACAGGGGGCGATGGCTACACCTTC	CASSFTGGDGYTF
TRBJ1-1	.	.	TRBV5-6	TGTGCCAGCAGCTTGGACTACGGGGTAGGCACTGAAGCTTTCTTT	CASSLDYGVGTEAFF
TRBJ1-4	.	TRBD1	TRBV28	TGTGCCAGCAGTTTGCCCCTAGGGACAGGGAGGGTAGGGAAGAACGAAAAACTGTTTTTT	CASSLPLGTGRVGKNEKLFF
TRBJ2-5	.	TRBD1	TRBV5-4	TGTGCCAGCAAGGGGAAACAGGGGAAAGAGACCCAGTACTTC	CASKGKQGKETQYF
TRBJ1-1	.	.	TRBV10-3	TGTGCCAGTCGAGACAGGACGAGGAACACTGAAGCTTTCTTT	CASRDRTRNTEAFF
TRBJ1-1	.	.	TRBV27	TGTGCCAGCAGTCCGAATATACTCGGTGGCCGGAACACTGAAGCTTTCTTT	CASSPNILGGRNTEAFF
TRBJ1-5	.	.	TRBV3-1/TRBV3-2	TGTGCCAGCAGCCGAGGGACGGTTTCCAATCAGCCCCAGCATTTT	CASSRGTVSNQPQHF
TRBJ2-3	.	TRBD1	TRBV6-2/TRBV6-3	TGTGCCAGCAGTTACTTCAGGGGGCCCACAGATACGCAGTATTTT	CASSYFRGPTDTQYF
TRBJ1-2	.	.	TRBV30	TGTGCCTGGAGTTTGGAGGCCTATGGCTACACCTTC	CAWSLEAYGYTF
TRBJ2-7	.	TRBD1	TRBV7-8	TGTGCCAGCAGGGCCGGGACAGGGCCCATTGAGACCTACGAGCAGTACTTC	CASRAGTGPIETYEQYF
TRBJ2-7	.	TRBD1	TRBV10-1	TGCGCCAGCAACAAGTGGTACCCGGTTGGGACCACAGGGGGTCCCTCCTACGAGCAGTACTTC	CASNKWYPVGTTGGPSYEQYF
TRBJ1-5	.	.	TRBV19	TGTGCCAGTAAGAGCGGGGCCTACAATCAGCCCCAGCATTTT	CASKSGAYNQPQHF
TRBJ2-7	.	.	TRBV7-8	TGTGCCAGCAGCCGCGGGGACTACGAGCAGTACTTC	CASSRGDYEQYF
TRBJ1-1	.	.	TRBV9	TGTGCCAGCAGCCCTCGGCCGTACTCGAACACTGAAGCTTTCTTT	CASSPRPYSNTEAFF
TRBJ1-2	.	.	TRBV3-1/TRBV3-2	TGTGCCAGCAGCCAAGATGGGGACCCCTATGGCTACACCTTC	CASSQDGDPYGYTF
TRBJ2-6	.	TRBD1	TRBV19	TGTGCCAGTAGTATAGACACAGGGGGTCCTCCCTCTGGGGCCAACGTCCTGACTTTC	CASSIDTGGPPSGANVLTF
TRBJ2-5	.	.	TRBV5-1	TGCGCCAGCAGCTTGAGGTCAGGGCGAGAGACCCAGTACTTC	CASSLRSGRETQYF
TRBJ1-2	.	.	TRBV5-4	TGTGCCAGCAGCTTGGGGTCCGGGAAACATAACTATGGCTACACCTTC	CASSLGSGKHNYGYTF
TRBJ1-2	.	.	TRBV7-9	TGTGCCAGCAGCTTACTCGGACAGAGGTATGGCTACACCTTC	CASSLLGQRYGYTF
TRBJ1-2	once	TRBD1	TRBV5-6	TGTGCCAGCAGCGTTACAGGGGGGTATGGCTACACCTTC	CASSVTGGYGYTF
TRBJ1-1	.	.	TRBV19	TGTGCCAGTAGTATAATCTTGGAGATGAACACTGAAGCTTTCTTT	CASSIILEMNTEAFF
TRBJ2-7	.	TRBD2	TRBV5-6	TGTGCCAGCAGCTTGGGGGGACTAGCCTACGAGCAGTACTTC	CASSLGGLAYEQYF
TRBJ1-2	.	.	TRBV27	TGTGCCAGCAGTTTAGACGCAGGGGCCCCTAACTATGGCTACACCTTC	CASSLDAGAPNYGYTF
TRBJ2-1	.	TRBD1	TRBV29-1	TGCAGCGTTGATGGACAGGGGGCCTACAATGAGCAGTTCTTC	CSVDGQGAYNEQFF
TRBJ1-1	.	.	TRBV7-3	TGTGCCAGCAGCTTAGGGAGAAACACTGAAGCTTTCTTT	CASSLGRNTEAFF
TRBJ2-7	.	TRBD2	TRBV6-6	TGTGCCATCTCACTAGCGGGAGTCTACGAGCAGTACTTC	CAISLAGVYEQYF
TRBJ1-3	.	TRBD1	TRBV5-1	TGCGCCAGCAGCTTGGAGGGGACAGGCACCATATATTTT	CASSLEGTGTIYF
TRBJ1-1	.	.	TRBV5-4	TGTGCCAGCAGCCCCCGGGGAGGCGCGAACACTGAAGCTTTCTTT	CASSPRGGANTEAFF
TRBJ2-7	once	.	TRBV6-2/TRBV6-3	TGTGCCAGCAGTTACGAGCCAGCCTACGAGCAGTACTTC	CASSYEPAYEQYF
TRBJ2-5	.	.	TRBV7-2	TGTGCCAGCAGCTTGGCCCCGGGGTCACAAGAGACCCAGTACTTC	CASSLAPGSQETQYF
TRBJ2-5	.	.	TRBV5-4	TGTGCCAGCAGCTTGGTGACAGCGGGCGGCGAGACCCAGTACTTC	CASSLVTAGGETQYF
TRBJ1-1	.	TRBD1	TRBV11-2	TGTGCCAGCAGCTACAGGGGCGGGAGCACTGAAGCTTTCTTT	CASSYRGGSTEAFF
TRBJ1-1	.	.	TRBV19	TGTGCCAGTAGTTTCCCCGGGGGGCGGTCAGCGAACACTGAAGCTTTCTTT	CASSFPGGRSANTEAFF